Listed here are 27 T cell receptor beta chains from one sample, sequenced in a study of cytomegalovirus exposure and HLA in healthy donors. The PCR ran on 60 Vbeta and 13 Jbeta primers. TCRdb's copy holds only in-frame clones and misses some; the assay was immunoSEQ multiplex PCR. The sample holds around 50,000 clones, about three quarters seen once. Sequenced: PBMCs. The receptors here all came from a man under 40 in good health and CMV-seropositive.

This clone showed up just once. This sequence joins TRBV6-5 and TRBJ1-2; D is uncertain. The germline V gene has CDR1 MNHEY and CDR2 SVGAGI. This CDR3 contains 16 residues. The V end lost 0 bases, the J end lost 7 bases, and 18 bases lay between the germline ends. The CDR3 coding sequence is TGTGCCAGCAGTTACTCACCCGACCGCGGGCGGGGTGGCTACACCTTC. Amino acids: CASSYSPDRGRGGYTF.

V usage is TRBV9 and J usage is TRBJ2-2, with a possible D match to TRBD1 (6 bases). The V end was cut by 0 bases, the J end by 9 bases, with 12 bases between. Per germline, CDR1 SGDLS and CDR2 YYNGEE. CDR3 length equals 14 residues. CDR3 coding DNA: TGTGCCAGCAGCGTAGGAGGGGGTGGACGGGAGCTGTTTTTT. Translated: CASSVGGGGRELFF.

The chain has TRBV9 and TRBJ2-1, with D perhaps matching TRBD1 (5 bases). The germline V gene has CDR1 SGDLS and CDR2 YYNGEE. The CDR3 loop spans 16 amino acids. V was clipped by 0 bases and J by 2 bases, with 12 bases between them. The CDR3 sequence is CASSVETARTYNEQFF. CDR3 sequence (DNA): TGTGCCAGCAGCGTAGAGACAGCCCGAACCTACAATGAGCAGTTCTTC.

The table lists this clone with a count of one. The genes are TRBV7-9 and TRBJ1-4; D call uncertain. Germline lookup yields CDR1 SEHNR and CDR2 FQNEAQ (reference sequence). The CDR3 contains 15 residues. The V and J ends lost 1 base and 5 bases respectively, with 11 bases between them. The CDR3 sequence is CASSLGSGMNEKLFF. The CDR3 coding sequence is TGTGCCAGCAGCTTAGGTTCGGGGATGAATGAAAAACTGTTTTTT.

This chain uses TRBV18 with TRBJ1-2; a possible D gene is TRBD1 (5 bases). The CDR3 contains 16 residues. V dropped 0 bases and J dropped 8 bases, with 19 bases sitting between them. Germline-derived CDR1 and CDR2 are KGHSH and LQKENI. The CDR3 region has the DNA TGTGCCAGCTCACCACCAGGGGCCGGGGGATCGAGGGGCTACACCTTC. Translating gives CASSPPGAGGSRGYTF.

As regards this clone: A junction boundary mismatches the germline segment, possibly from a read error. The CDR3 is CASSLLTGGLENSPLNF. CDR3 DNA: TGTGCCAGCAGTTTATTGACAGGGGGCTTAGAAAATTCACCCCTCAACTTT. J is TRBJ1-6 and V is TRBV27, with 10 bases aligning to TRBD1. Germline CDR1 reads MNHEY; CDR2 reads SMNVEV (reference sequence). The CDR3 spans 17 residues.

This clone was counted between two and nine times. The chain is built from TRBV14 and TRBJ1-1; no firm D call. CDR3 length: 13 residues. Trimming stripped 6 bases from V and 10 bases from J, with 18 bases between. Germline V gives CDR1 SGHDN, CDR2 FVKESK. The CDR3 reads CASSPDTPNRAFF. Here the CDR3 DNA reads TGTGCCAGCAGTCCAGACACCCCAAATCGAGCTTTCTTT.

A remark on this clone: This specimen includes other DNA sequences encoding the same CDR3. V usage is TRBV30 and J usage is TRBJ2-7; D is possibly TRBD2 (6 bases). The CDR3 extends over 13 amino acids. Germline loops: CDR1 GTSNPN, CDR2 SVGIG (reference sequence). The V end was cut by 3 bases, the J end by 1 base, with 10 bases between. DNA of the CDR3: TGTGCCTGGAGCGGGGGATGGTCCTACGAGCAGTACTTC. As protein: CAWSGGWSYEQYF.

CDR3: CASSITGFLVEQYF. CDR3 nucleotide sequence: TGTGCCAGCAGCATTACAGGGTTTTTAGTCGAGCAGTACTTC. This sequence joins TRBV5-5 and TRBJ2-7; possibly TRBD1 for D (6 bases). The germline V and J ends were trimmed by 4 bases and 6 bases, with 17 bases remaining between them. The CDR3 loop spans 14 amino acids. The germline V gene encodes CDR1 SGHKS and CDR2 YYEKEE (reference sequence). Supplemented by reference TRBV5-5 and TRBJ2-7, the full variable domain reads DAGVTQSPTHLIKTRGQQVTLRCSPISGHKSVSWYQQVLGQGPQFIFQYYEKEERGRGNFPDRFSARQFPNYSSELNVNALLLGDSALYLCASSITGFLVEQYFGPGTRLTVT.

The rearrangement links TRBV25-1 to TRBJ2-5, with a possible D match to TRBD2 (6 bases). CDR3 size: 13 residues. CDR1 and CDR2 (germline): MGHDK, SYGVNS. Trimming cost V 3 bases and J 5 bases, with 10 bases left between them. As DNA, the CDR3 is TGTGCCAGCAGTGATGGGGGGTGGGAGACCCAGTACTTC. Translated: CASSDGGWETQYF.

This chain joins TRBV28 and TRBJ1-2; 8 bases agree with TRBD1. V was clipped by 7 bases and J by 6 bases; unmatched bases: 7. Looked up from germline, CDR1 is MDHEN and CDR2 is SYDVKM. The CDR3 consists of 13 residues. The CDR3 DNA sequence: TGTGCCAGCAAACTGGACAGGGTAGATGGCTACACCTTC. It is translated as CASKLDRVDGYTF.

CDR3: CASSPLAGVTDTQYF. The CDR3 region has the DNA TGTGCCAGCAGCCCCTTAGCGGGGGTCACAGATACGCAGTATTTT. The rearrangement joins TRBV7-9 to TRBJ2-3; TRBD2 aligns across 9 bases. The CDR3 is made up of 15 amino acids. V shed 5 bases and J 2 bases; nucleotides not matched to a gene: 5. Looked up from germline, CDR1 is SEHNR and CDR2 is FQNEAQ (reference sequence). The variable domain in full, with the rest retrieved from reference TRBV7-9 and TRBJ2-3, is DTGVSQNPRHKITKRGQNVTFRCDPISEHNRLYWYRQTLGQGPEFLTYFQNEAQLEKSRLLSDRFSAERPKGSFSTLEIQRTEQGDSAMYLCASSPLAGVTDTQYFGPGTRLTVL.

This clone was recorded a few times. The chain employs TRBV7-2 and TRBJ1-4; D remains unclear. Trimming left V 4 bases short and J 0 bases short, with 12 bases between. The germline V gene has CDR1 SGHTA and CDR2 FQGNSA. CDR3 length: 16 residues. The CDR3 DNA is TGTGCCAGCAGCTATCACGTAGGAGCAACTAATGAAAAACTGTTTTTT. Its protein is CASSYHVGATNEKLFF.

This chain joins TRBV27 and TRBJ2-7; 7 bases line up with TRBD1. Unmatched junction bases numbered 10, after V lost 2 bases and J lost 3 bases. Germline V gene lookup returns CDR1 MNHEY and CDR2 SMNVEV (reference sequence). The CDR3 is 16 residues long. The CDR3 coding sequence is TGTGCCAGCAGTTTACGGCGACAGGGATTTCACTACGAGCAGTACTTC. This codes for CASSLRRQGFHYEQYF.

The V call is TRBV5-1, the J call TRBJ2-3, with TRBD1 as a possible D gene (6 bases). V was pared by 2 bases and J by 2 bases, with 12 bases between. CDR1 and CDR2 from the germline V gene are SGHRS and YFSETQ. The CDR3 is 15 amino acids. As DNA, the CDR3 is TGCGCCAGCAGCTTACAGGGACCCCCCACAGATACGCAGTATTTT. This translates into CASSLQGPPTDTQYF.

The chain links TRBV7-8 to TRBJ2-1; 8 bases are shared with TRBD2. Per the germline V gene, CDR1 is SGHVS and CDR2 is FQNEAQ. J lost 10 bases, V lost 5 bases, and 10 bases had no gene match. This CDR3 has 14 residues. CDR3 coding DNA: TGTGCCAGCAGCCACGGACTAGCCCTGGGGGAGCAGTTCTTC. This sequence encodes CASSHGLALGEQFF. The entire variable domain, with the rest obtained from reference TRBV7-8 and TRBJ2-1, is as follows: GAGVSQSPRYKVAKRGQDVALRCDPISGHVSLFWYQQALGQGPEFLTYFQNEAQLDKSGLPSDRFFAERPEGSVSTLKIQRTQQEDSAVYLCASSHGLALGEQFFGPGTRLTVL.

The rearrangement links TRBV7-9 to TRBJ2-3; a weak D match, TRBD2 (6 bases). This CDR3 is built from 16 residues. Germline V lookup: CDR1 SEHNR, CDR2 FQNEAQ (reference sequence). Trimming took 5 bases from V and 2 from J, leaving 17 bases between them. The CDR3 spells CASSGRTGTFTDTQYF. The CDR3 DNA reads TGTGCCAGCAGCGGTCGTACCGGGACTTTCACAGATACGCAGTATTTT. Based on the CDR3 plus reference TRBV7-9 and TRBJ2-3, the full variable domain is DTGVSQNPRHKITKRGQNVTFRCDPISEHNRLYWYRQTLGQGPEFLTYFQNEAQLEKSRLLSDRFSAERPKGSFSTLEIQRTEQGDSAMYLCASSGRTGTFTDTQYFGPGTRLTVL.

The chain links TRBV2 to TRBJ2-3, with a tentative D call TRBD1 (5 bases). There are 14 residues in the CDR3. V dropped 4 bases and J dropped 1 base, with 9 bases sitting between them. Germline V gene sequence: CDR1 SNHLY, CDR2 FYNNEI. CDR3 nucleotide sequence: TGTGCCAGCAGTGGACAGACTCGCACAGATACGCAGTATTTT. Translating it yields CASSGQTRTDTQYF.

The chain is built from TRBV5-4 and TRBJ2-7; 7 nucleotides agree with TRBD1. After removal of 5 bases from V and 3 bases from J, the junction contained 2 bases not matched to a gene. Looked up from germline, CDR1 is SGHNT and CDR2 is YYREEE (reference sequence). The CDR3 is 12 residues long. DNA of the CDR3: TGTGCCAGCAGGGGACAGAGCTACGAGCAGTACTTC. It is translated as CASRGQSYEQYF. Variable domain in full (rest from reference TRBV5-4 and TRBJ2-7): ETGVTQSPTHLIKTRGQQVTLRCSSQSGHNTVSWYQQALGQGPQFIFQYYREEENGRGNFPPRFSGLQFPNYSSELNVNALELDDSALYLCASRGQSYEQYFGPGTRLTVT.

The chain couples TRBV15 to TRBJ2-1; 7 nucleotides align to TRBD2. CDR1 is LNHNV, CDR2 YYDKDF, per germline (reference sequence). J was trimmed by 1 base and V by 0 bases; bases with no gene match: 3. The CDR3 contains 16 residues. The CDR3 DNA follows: TGTGCCACCAGCAGAGAGGGAGGGAGATCCTACAATGAGCAGTTCTTC. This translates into CATSREGGRSYNEQFF.

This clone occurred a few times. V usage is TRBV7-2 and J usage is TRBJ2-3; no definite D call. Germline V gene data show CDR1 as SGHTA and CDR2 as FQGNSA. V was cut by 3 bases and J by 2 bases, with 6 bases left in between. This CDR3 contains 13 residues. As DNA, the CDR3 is TGTGCCAGCAGCTTCCGACTCACAGATACGCAGTATTTT. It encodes CASSFRLTDTQYF. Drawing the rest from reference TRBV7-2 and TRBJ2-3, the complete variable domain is GAGVSQSPSNKVTEKGKDVELRCDPISGHTALYWYRQSLGQGLEFLIYFQGNSAPDKSGLPSDRFSAERTGGSVSTLTIQRTQQEDSAVYLCASSFRLTDTQYFGPGTRLTVL.

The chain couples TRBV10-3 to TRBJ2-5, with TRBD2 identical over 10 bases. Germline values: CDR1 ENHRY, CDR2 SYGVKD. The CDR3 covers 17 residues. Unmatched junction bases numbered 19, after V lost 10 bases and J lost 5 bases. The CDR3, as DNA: TGTGCCACCCGGGATTCTGGGCTAGCGGGGGCCAGGGAGACCCAGTACTTC. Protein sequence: CATRDSGLAGARETQYF.

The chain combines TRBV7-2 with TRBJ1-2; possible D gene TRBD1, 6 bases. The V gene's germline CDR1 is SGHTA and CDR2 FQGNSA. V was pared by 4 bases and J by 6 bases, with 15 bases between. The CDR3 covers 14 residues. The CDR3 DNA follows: TGTGCCAGCAGCTCCCGGACAGAGTTCCATGGCTACACCTTC. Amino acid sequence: CASSSRTEFHGYTF.

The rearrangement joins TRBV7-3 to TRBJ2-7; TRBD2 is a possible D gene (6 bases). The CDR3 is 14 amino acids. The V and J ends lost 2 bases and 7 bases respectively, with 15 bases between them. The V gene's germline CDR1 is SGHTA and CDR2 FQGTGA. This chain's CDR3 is CASSLEAGTREQYF. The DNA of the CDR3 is TGTGCCAGCAGCTTAGAGGCAGGGACTCGGGAGCAGTACTTC. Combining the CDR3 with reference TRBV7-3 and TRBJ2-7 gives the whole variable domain GAGVSQTPSNKVTEKGKYVELRCDPISGHTALYWYRQSLGQGPEFLIYFQGTGAADDSGLPNDRFFAVRPEGSVSTLKIQRTERGDSAVYLCASSLEAGTREQYFGPGTRLTVT.

CDR3 sequence reads: CASSPGTNLHTDTQYF. The CDR3 DNA reads TGTGCCAGCAGCCCCGGGACTAACCTCCACACAGATACGCAGTATTTT. The V gene is TRBV7-9, the J gene TRBJ2-3; 7 positions match TRBD2. Germline assignment: CDR1 SEHNR and CDR2 FQNEAQ (reference sequence). The length of the CDR3 is 16 residues. V lost 5 bases, J lost 2 bases, and 10 bases stayed unmatched.

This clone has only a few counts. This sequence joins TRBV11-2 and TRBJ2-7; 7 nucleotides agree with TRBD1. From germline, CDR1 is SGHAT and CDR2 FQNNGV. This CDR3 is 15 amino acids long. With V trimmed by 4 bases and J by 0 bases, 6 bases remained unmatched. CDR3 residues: CASSSLTGSSYEQYF. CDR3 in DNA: TGTGCCAGCAGCTCCTTGACAGGGAGCTCCTACGAGCAGTACTTC.

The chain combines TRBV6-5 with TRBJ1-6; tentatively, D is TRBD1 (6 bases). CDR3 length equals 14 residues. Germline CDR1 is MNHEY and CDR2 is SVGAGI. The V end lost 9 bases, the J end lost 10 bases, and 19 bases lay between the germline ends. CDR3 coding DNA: TGTGCCAGTACTAAACAGGGTATCTCCTCACCCCTCCACTTT. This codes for CASTKQGISSPLHF.